The 14 T cell receptor beta chains given below trace back to one sample, sequenced in a study of T cell repertoires in cytomegalovirus infection. Antigens of these TCRs are unknown. TCRdb re-called the reads through MiXCR, storing one row per CDR3 protein. The sample has approximately 910,000 distinct CDR3 sequences, roughly a third seen once. This specimen consisted of cultured CD8+ T cells from PBMCs, obtained from culture after CMV antigen stimulation. The receptors derive from a human donor in good health (CMV status not recorded). Some clones in this sample may be carry-over from other donors' samples.

This clonotype is a singleton in its sample. The chain employs TRBV7-3 and TRBJ2-5, with D perhaps TRBD1 or TRBD2 (5 bases each). Deletions cut 10 bases from V and 2 bases from J, with 17 bases between. There are 14 residues in the CDR3. Germline CDR1 and CDR2: SGHTA and FQGTGA. CDR3 residues: CANRKPGPQETQYF. The DNA of the CDR3 is TGTGCCAACAGGAAGCCGGGACCTCAAGAGACCCAGTACTTC.

A single count supports this clonotype. CDR3 loop: CASMGGPNTEAFF. The CDR3 DNA reads TGTGCCAGCATGGGGGGACCGAACACTGAAGCTTTCTTT. The genes are TRBV27 and TRBJ1-1; a weak D match, TRBD1 (5 bases). Trimming stripped 7 bases from V and 1 base from J, with 10 bases between. The CDR3 is 13 amino acids. CDR1 and CDR2 from the germline V gene are MNHEY and SMNVEV (reference sequence).

The rearrangement uses TRBV9 and TRBJ1-1; D ambiguous. The CDR3 sequence is 13 residues long. Germline values: CDR1 SGDLS, CDR2 YYNGEE. V was clipped by 3 bases and J by 4 bases, with 10 bases between them. DNA for the CDR3: TGTGCCAGCAGCGACGGGAGGGCCACTGAAGCTTTCTTT. Translated: CASSDGRATEAFF.

This clonotype was found once. The genes are TRBV27 and TRBJ1-2; D uncertain. V lost 5 bases and J lost 2, with 9 bases in between. This CDR3 has 13 residues. CDR1 is MNHEY and CDR2 is SMNVEV in the germline V gene (reference sequence). DNA of the CDR3: TGTGCCAGCAGTCACGGGATGAACTATGGCTACACCTTC. Amino acids: CASSHGMNYGYTF.

The table lists this clonotype with a few counts. The genes are TRBV7-9 and TRBJ2-7; a possible D gene is TRBD1 (5 bases). Looked up from germline, CDR1 is SEHNR and CDR2 is FQNEAQ (reference sequence). Trimming stripped 3 bases from V and 2 bases from J, with 11 bases between. The CDR3 is made up of 14 amino acids. The CDR3 loop is CASSFVQATYEQYF. In DNA, the CDR3 is TGTGCCAGCAGCTTCGTACAGGCCACCTACGAGCAGTACTTC.

V is TRBV6-2 or TRBV6-3 and J is TRBJ1-1, with D maybe TRBD1 (5 bases). The CDR3 length is 12 residues. Trimming left V 3 bases short and J 8 bases short, with 10 bases between. Germline V CDR1 and CDR2: MNHEY, SVGEGT. CDR3 amino acids: CASSYFRAEAFF. The CDR3 nucleotides read TGTGCCAGCAGTTATTTCAGGGCCGAAGCTTTCTTT.

V usage is TRBV7-2 and J usage is TRBJ1-2, with unresolved D. This CDR3 has 15 amino acids. Trimming pared 1 base from V and 3 bases from J, leaving 12 bases between. From germline, CDR1 is SGHTA and CDR2 FQGNSA. The DNA for the CDR3 is TGTGCCAGCAGCTTAGACCCTCAGATCTACTATGGCTACACCTTC. This codes for CASSLDPQIYYGYTF.

The rearrangement uses TRBV12-3 or TRBV12-4 and TRBJ1-1; D is possibly TRBD1 (5 bases). V lost 5 bases, J lost 2 bases, and 15 bases lay in between. The CDR3 is made up of 15 amino acids. CDR3 amino acids: CASSLQGFQNTEAFF. In DNA form, the CDR3 reads TGTGCCAGCAGTCTTCAGGGATTTCAAAACACTGAAGCTTTCTTT.

The chain uses TRBV2 and TRBJ2-5; 8 bases align to TRBD1. J lost 5 bases, V lost 10 bases, and 24 bases had no gene match. There are 18 residues in the CDR3. Per germline, CDR1 SNHLY and CDR2 FYNNEI. The DNA for the CDR3 is TGTGCCATATCCGGGGACAGGACTGGACAAGGGAACTGGGAGACCCAGTACTTC. Encoded protein: CAISGDRTGQGNWETQYF. The variable domain in full, completed from reference TRBV2 and TRBJ2-5, reads EPEVTQTPSHQVTQMGQEVILRCVPISNHLYFYWYRQILGQKVEFLVSFYNNEISEKSEIFDDQFSVERPDGSNFTLKIRSTKLEDSAMYFCAISGDRTGQGNWETQYFGPGTRLLVL.

This clonotype was counted many times. J is TRBJ2-7 and V is TRBV12-3 or TRBV12-4; TRBD1 agrees at 7 bases. There are 13 residues in the CDR3. J was trimmed by 3 bases and V by 6 bases; bases with no gene match: 5. This CDR3 reads CASSLDRFYEQYF. The CDR3 DNA follows: TGTGCCAGCAGCCTGGACAGGTTCTACGAGCAGTACTTC.

V and J are TRBV28 and TRBJ2-6, with unresolved D. Trimming pared 3 bases from V and 2 bases from J, leaving 8 bases between. CDR3 length equals 15 residues. CDR1 and CDR2 from the germline V gene are MDHEN and SYDVKM. CDR3 coding DNA: TGTGCCAGCAGTTTTAGGCTTCCTGGGGCCAACGTCCTGACTTTC. As protein: CASSFRLPGANVLTF.

This clonotype was observed a handful of times. CDR3 coding DNA: TGTGCCAGCAGTTTCCGGGGAGTTAGGGAGCAGTACTTC. Protein: CASSFRGVREQYF. The chain combines TRBV12-3 or TRBV12-4 with TRBJ2-7; maybe TRBD2 (5 bases). The germline V and J ends were trimmed by 3 bases and 7 bases, with 13 bases remaining between them. CDR3 length equals 13 residues.

There are a few counts of this clonotype. The final CDR3 position lacks the conserved phenylalanine or tryptophan, pointing to a likely read error. No DNA is shown, since the ends of the CDR3 on it are uncertain; the CDR3 is the one TCRdb lists. This chain connects TRBV6-6 to TRBJ2-7; TRBD1 is the table's D call, not checked against the DNA. Germline values: CDR1 MNHNY, CDR2 SVGAGI (reference sequence). A total of 11 residues make up the CDR3, ends included. The CDR3 region is CASGSRVGPTL.

This clonotype was seen once. The V call is TRBV2, the J call TRBJ1-1, with D perhaps matching TRBD1 (6 bases). Germline V CDR1 and CDR2: SNHLY, FYNNEI. The CDR3 is 14 amino acids. V lost 2 bases and J 6 bases, leaving 13 bases between the germline ends. The CDR3 loop is CASSETVQGPEAFF. As DNA, the CDR3 is TGTGCCAGCAGTGAAACCGTACAGGGCCCTGAAGCTTTCTTT.